Below, one TCR beta chain is given with its context. Assay: immunoSEQ multiplex PCR; the TCRdb copy retains only in-frame clones and omits some. The sample lists roughly 110,000 clones, 80% to 90% occurring once. V was cut by 8 bases and J by 8 bases, with 15 bases left in between. This CDR3 region has 13 residues. Germline V gene data show CDR1 as MGHDK and CDR2 as SYGVNS. These data belong to a study of blood T cell repertoires in COVID-19. Study details: Both acute and convalescent COVID-19 samples were obtained from the United States, Italy and Spain.

The sequenced material came from peripheral blood. The chain uses TRBV25-1 and TRBJ1-4; tentatively, D is TRBD1 (6 bases). The receptor's source is a man aged 40-55 years with acute or convalescent COVID-19. The chain's CDR3 is CASHNGGREKLFF. In DNA, the CDR3 is TGTGCCAGCCATAACGGGGGGCGCGAAAAACTGTTTTTT.